The 11 T cell receptor beta chains given below trace back to one sample, sequenced in a study of blood T cell repertoires in COVID-19. Produced via immunoSEQ multiplex PCR; TCRdb's table is partial and in-frame only. The sample has about 40,000 clones, less than 85% seen once. The specimen was peripheral blood. These receptors all come from a woman in her sixties or seventies with acute or convalescent COVID-19.

V gene TRBV27 combines with J gene TRBJ2-7; TRBD1 might be the D (5 bases). This CDR3 spans 14 amino acids. Trimming took 2 bases from V and 5 from J, leaving 13 bases between them. Germline CDR1 reads MNHEY; CDR2 reads SMNVEV (reference sequence). In nucleotides, the CDR3 is TGTGCCAGCAGTTTACGGCAGGGCATCGACGAGCAGTACTTC. It codes for CASSLRQGIDEQYF.

This rearrangement joins TRBV12-5 to TRBJ1-6, with no clear D. Trimming left V 0 bases short and J 10 bases short, with 7 bases between. The CDR3 has 13 amino acids. CDR1 and CDR2 (germline): LGHNT, FRNRAP. The CDR3 DNA reads as TGTGCTAGTGGTTTGGTTGACGGGTCACCCCTCCACTTT. Protein sequence: CASGLVDGSPLHF.

The chain combines TRBV18 with TRBJ1-2; 10 nucleotides match TRBD1. Germline V gene sequence: CDR1 KGHSH, CDR2 LQKENI. Trimming took 3 bases from V and 8 from J; bases not matched to a gene: 15. This CDR3 region has 17 residues. The CDR3 DNA reads as TGTGCCAGCTCACCTACTTCTACCGGGACAGGGGATGCCGGCTACACCTTC. Encoded protein: CASSPTSTGTGDAGYTF. The complete variable domain, with remaining parts taken from reference TRBV18 and TRBJ1-2, reads NAGVMQNPRHLVRRRGQEARLRCSPMKGHSHVYWYRQLPEEGLKFMVYLQKENIIDESGMPKERFSAEFPKEGPSILRIQQVVRGDSAAYFCASSPTSTGTGDAGYTFGSGTRLTVV.

The chain joins TRBV6-1 to TRBJ2-7; D is undetermined. V lost 3 bases and J lost 2, with 20 bases in between. Looked up from germline, CDR1 is MNHNS and CDR2 is SASEGT. There are 17 residues in the CDR3. The CDR3 coding sequence is TGTGCCAGCAGTGATAAGGAACGGCGGCATCATACCTACGAGCAGTACTTC. Translated: CASSDKERRHHTYEQYF.

This clone was seen a single time. The chain employs TRBV4-2 and TRBJ2-2; unclear D gene. With 1 base removed from V and 2 bases from J, the gap between germline ends came to 8 bases. Looked up from germline, CDR1 is LGHNA and CDR2 is YNFKEQ. The CDR3 is made up of 15 amino acids. CDR3 DNA sequence: TGTGCCAGCAGCCAAGGGCTGTTTAACACCGGGGAGCTGTTTTTT. Translated, it gives CASSQGLFNTGELFF.

The chain uses TRBV20-1 and TRBJ2-6, with a tentative D call TRBD2 (5 bases). The CDR3 covers 16 residues. The germline V gene has CDR1 DFQATT and CDR2 SNEGSKA (reference sequence). V was trimmed by 3 bases and J by 0 bases, leaving 12 bases between them. CDR3 sequence reads: CSASGRADSGANVLTF. The CDR3 nucleotides read TGCAGTGCTAGTGGGCGGGCCGACTCTGGGGCCAACGTCCTGACTTTC.

The chain employs TRBV5-1 and TRBJ2-7; 7 nucleotides match TRBD1. Germline loops: CDR1 SGHRS, CDR2 YFSETQ. With V trimmed by 0 bases and J by 7 bases, 10 bases remained unmatched. The CDR3 spans 15 residues. Here the CDR3 DNA reads TGCGCCAGCAGCTTGGGTCTACAGGGGTTGAGGGAGCAGTACTTC. Residues: CASSLGLQGLREQYF.

This chain uses TRBV29-1 with TRBJ1-2; a weak D match, TRBD1 (5 bases). Trimming cost V 4 bases and J 7 bases, with 10 bases left between them. The V gene's germline CDR1 is SQVTM and CDR2 ANQGSEA. This CDR3 contains 11 residues. The CDR3 loop is CSVGGTRGYTF. The CDR3 DNA reads as TGCAGCGTTGGGGGGACTCGTGGCTACACCTTC.

The chain is built from TRBV3-1 (or the pseudogene TRBV3-2) and TRBJ2-4, with D possibly matching TRBD2 (6 bases). The CDR3 totals 15 residues. CDR1 is LGHDT and CDR2 is YNNKEL in the germline V gene (reference sequence). V lost 2 bases and J 5 bases, leaving 13 bases between the germline ends. CDR3 in amino acids: CASSQHGGSENIQYF. Here the CDR3 DNA reads TGTGCCAGCAGCCAACATGGAGGGTCAGAAAACATTCAGTACTTC.

V and J are TRBV5-1 and TRBJ2-1; weak D call: TRBD2 (6 bases). The CDR3 runs 17 residues. Germline V gene data show CDR1 as SGHRS and CDR2 as YFSETQ. Trimming left V 1 base short and J 8 bases short, with 22 bases between. The CDR3 DNA sequence: TGCGCCAGCAGCTTGAGGAGTGGAGGGAGGCCCCAATATGAGCAGTTCTTC. Translating gives CASSLRSGGRPQYEQFF.

The V call is TRBV30, the J call TRBJ2-3, with 10 bases aligning to TRBD1. This CDR3 contains 16 residues. V lost 2 bases, J lost 2 bases, and 7 bases stayed unmatched. Looked up from germline, CDR1 is GTSNPN and CDR2 is SVGIG (reference sequence). The CDR3 bases are TGTGCCTGGAGTCCCGGGACAGGGGCCCTCACAGATACGCAGTATTTT. Protein product: CAWSPGTGALTDTQYF.